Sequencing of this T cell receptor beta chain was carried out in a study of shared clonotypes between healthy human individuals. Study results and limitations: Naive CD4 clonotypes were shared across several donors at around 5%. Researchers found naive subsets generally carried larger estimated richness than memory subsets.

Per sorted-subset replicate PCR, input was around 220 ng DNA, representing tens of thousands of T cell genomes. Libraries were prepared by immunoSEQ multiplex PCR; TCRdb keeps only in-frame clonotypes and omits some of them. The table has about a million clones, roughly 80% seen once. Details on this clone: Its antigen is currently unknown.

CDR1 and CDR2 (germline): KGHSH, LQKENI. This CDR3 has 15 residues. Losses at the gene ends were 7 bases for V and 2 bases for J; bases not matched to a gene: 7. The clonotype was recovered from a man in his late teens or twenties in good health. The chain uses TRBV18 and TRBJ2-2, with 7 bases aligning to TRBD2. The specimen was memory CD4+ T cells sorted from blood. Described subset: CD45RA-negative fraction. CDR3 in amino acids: CASLSQRDNTGELFF. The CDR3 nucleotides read TGTGCCAGCTTAAGCCAGCGGGACAACACCGGGGAGCTGTTTTTT.